In its sample, the clone carrying this TCR beta chain was seen a few times. Its specificity is not known. The entry originates in a study of T cell responses to AZD1222 COVID-19 vaccine. Generated by immunoSEQ multiplex PCR, the TCRdb table keeps only in-frame clones and is missing some. The repertoire consists of roughly 120,000 clones, with roughly nine tenths occurring once and the leading ten covering roughly 7%. Germline V gene sequence: CDR1 KGHDR, CDR2 SFDVKD. This CDR3 contains 17 residues. Trimming took 4 bases from V and 1 from J, leaving 17 bases between them. Study findings and constraints: Most donors were white British, females outnumbered males, and clonal diversity was possibly underestimated. Reportedly, nearly half of unique spike TCRs recognized epitopes outside B.1.351/B.1.1.7 mutations.

The chain joins TRBV24-1 to TRBJ2-3; D remains unclear. The clonotype comes from an adult in good health. Sequenced material: peripheral blood, taken on day 0 of AZD1222 vaccination. CDR3 residues: CATSDNQGELGTDTQYF. DNA for the CDR3: TGTGCCACCAGTGACAATCAAGGAGAACTTGGCACAGATACGCAGTATTTT.